This TCR beta chain was identified in a study of cytomegalovirus exposure and HLA in healthy donors. The PCR ran on 60 Vbeta and 13 Jbeta primers. Assay: immunoSEQ multiplex PCR; the TCRdb copy retains only in-frame clones and omits some. Of some 190,000 clones listed, just over 75% are singletons. The CDR3 contains 11 residues. Germline CDR1 and CDR2: SQVTM and ANQGSEA. Trimming stripped 4 bases from V and 8 bases from J, with 11 bases between. This clone was detected only a few times. This chain connects TRBV29-1 to TRBJ1-2, with no clear D. The clonotype comes from a man younger than 35 in good health and CMV-seronegative. The sequencing input was PBMCs. The CDR3 spells CSVVEAGGYTF. CDR3 bases: TGCAGCGTTGTGGAGGCGGGGGGCTACACCTTC. The entire variable domain, with the rest obtained from reference TRBV29-1 and TRBJ1-2, is as follows: SAVISQKPSRDICQRGTSLTIQCQVDSQVTMMFWYRQQPGQSLTLIATANQGSEATYESGFVIDKFPISRPNLTFSTLTVSNMSPEDSSIYLCSVVEAGGYTFGSGTRLTVV.